In its sample, the clone carrying this T cell receptor (beta chain) was seen many times. Antigen specificity is unknown. The CDR3 covers 11 residues. Trimming stripped 3 bases from V and 6 bases from J, with 8 bases between. Germline lookup yields CDR1 GTSNPN and CDR2 SVGIG (reference sequence). Patients aged 18 to 65 had newly diagnosed hyperthyroidism lasting under 2 months. Uncontrolled infection, other autoimmune disease, pregnancy and lactation each barred patients from inclusion. This entry is derived from a study of T cells in Graves' hyperthyroidism and ophthalmopathy. Points from the study as a whole: In blood, most of the thyroid clonotypes expanded above 0.001 were also present.

Amplification of TCR beta CDR3 regions used RNA as the template. A set of HTBI primers served as the primers for a first-round RT-PCR of the TCR CDR3. TCRdb passed the multiplex PCR reads through MiXCR, listing each CDR3 protein once. The sample contains approximately 410,000 distinct CDR3 sequences, approximately 14% of which appear only once. What was sequenced was blood. The TCR comes from a woman younger than 35 with Graves' hyperthyroidism. The chain joins TRBV30 to TRBJ1-2; D not certain. CDR3: CAWRAYNGYTF. DNA for the CDR3: TGTGCCTGGAGGGCCTACAATGGCTACACCTTC.